A single sample gave rise to the 2 T cell receptor beta chains below, sequenced in a study of blood T cell repertoires in COVID-19. Libraries were prepared by immunoSEQ multiplex PCR; TCRdb keeps only in-frame clonotypes and omits some of them. The sample has about 210,000 clones; over 75% are singletons. The sequencing input was PBMCs or T cells enriched from blood (not recorded which). The source of these receptors is a man in his thirties or forties in a cohort exposed to, infected with or recovered from COVID-19 (not recorded which).

This clone is a singleton in its sample. The chain uses TRBV4-2 and TRBJ1-2; D might be TRBD1 (6 bases). The CDR3 loop spans 19 amino acids. CDR1 and CDR2 (germline): LGHNA, YNFKEQ. Trimming pared 2 bases from V and 4 bases from J, leaving 26 bases between. The CDR3 bases are TGTGCCAGCAGCCAACTAACTTCCGCGGCGGGGGGCAGGTTCTATGGCTACACCTTC. It specifies CASSQLTSAAGGRFYGYTF.

The J gene is TRBJ2-3, the V gene TRBV5-6; TRBD1 might be the D (6 bases). The CDR3 has 14 amino acids. Looked up from germline, CDR1 is SGHDT and CDR2 is YYEEEE. The V end lost 4 bases, the J end lost 4 bases, and 13 bases lay between the germline ends. DNA for the CDR3: TGTGCCAGCAGCCGCGGACAGACTTCAGATACGCAGTATTTT. Translation: CASSRGQTSDTQYF.